This T cell receptor beta chain was sequenced in a study of blood T cell repertoires in COVID-19. Background on the study: The United States, Italy and Spain were the sources of the acute and convalescent COVID-19 samples. PBMCs, B-cell-depleted T cells, or T cells were the source of the cDNA or gDNA that made up the material.

In the study's own analysis: It was from reference gene primer amplification that nucleated cell counts were estimated. Libraries were prepared by immunoSEQ multiplex PCR; TCRdb keeps only in-frame clonotypes and omits some of them. V and J calls plus clone size are reproduced from that table; the DNA served to infer D and trimming. The repertoire consists of 180,000 or so clones, with around 87% occurring once and the leading ten covering roughly 2.5%. Germline V gives CDR1 SNHLY, CDR2 FYNNEI. This CDR3 has 13 amino acids. Trimming at V came to 10 bases and at J to 1 base, leaving 7 bases not matched to a gene.

The V gene is TRBV2, the J gene TRBJ2-7, with 7 positions matching TRBD1. Sequences were obtained from peripheral blood. The receptor was derived from a man aged 35-49 years with active or convalescent COVID-19. The CDR3 sequence is CATDRVTSYEQYF. In DNA, the CDR3 is TGTGCCACTGACAGGGTAACGTCCTACGAGCAGTACTTC.